Shown below are 3 T cell receptor beta chains from a single sample sequenced in a study of cytomegalovirus exposure and HLA in healthy donors. The study ran its PCR with 60 Vbeta and 13 Jbeta primers. The repertoire was sequenced with immunoSEQ multiplex PCR; TCRdb's copy has only in-frame clones and lacks some. The sample holds some 160,000 clones; 82% are singletons and the top ten take roughly 0.5%. The material sequenced was PBMCs. The receptors shown here come from a woman aged 50 to 60 in good health and CMV-seronegative.

J is TRBJ2-7 and V is TRBV27; D is possibly TRBD1 (5 bases). The germline V gene has CDR1 MNHEY and CDR2 SMNVEV (reference sequence). V was trimmed by 2 bases and J by 4 bases, leaving 15 bases between them. There are 15 residues in the CDR3. CDR3 bases: TGTGCCAGCAGTTTACTTCAGGGTTGGAGATACGAGCAGTACTTC. Translated: CASSLLQGWRYEQYF.

The chain joins TRBV4-2 to TRBJ2-7, with 9 bases matching TRBD2. This CDR3 comprises 16 residues. J was trimmed by 6 bases and V by 3 bases; bases with no gene match: 12. Per germline, CDR1 LGHNA and CDR2 YNFKEQ. CDR3 sequence reads: CASSHVAGGSVGEQYF. CDR3 bases: TGTGCCAGCAGCCACGTCGCGGGAGGGTCTGTGGGCGAGCAGTACTTC.

The rearrangement links TRBV5-4 to TRBJ2-1; TRBD2 agrees at 7 bases. J was trimmed by 6 bases and V by 3 bases; bases with no gene match: 9. CDR1 is SGHNT, CDR2 YYREEE, per germline (reference sequence). The CDR3 sequence is 15 residues long. CDR3 loop: CASSSREALSNEQFF. The CDR3 bases are TGTGCCAGCAGCTCCCGGGAGGCCCTTAGCAATGAGCAGTTCTTC.